This T cell receptor (beta chain) originates from a study of PD-1 blockade in classical Hodgkin lymphoma. Study-wide points: Baseline TCR diversity was reportedly lower in newly diagnosed patients than healthy donors.

The germline gives CDR1 SNHLY, CDR2 FYNNEI. There are 15 residues in the CDR3. J was trimmed by 6 bases and V by 3 bases; bases with no gene match: 7. The time point here: cycle 4 day 1 (C4D1), after 6 weeks of nivolumab. Each patient's relapse followed autologous stem cell transplantation, and brentuximab vedotin exposure varied. Assay: immunoSEQ multiplex PCR; the TCRdb copy retains only in-frame clones and omits some. This sample carries around 30,000 clones, approximately 70% of them seen once, and the ten largest clones take 3.9%. Note on this clone: Its antigen is undetermined.

The receptor's source is a human donor with classical Hodgkin lymphoma. The V call is TRBV2, the J call TRBJ2-3; 9 bases are a match to TRBD1. Sample: peripheral blood mononuclear cells (PBMCs), taken before the fourth cycle of nivolumab. CDR3: CASSDGDRVGDTQYF. CDR3 nucleotides: TGTGCCAGCAGTGATGGGGACAGGGTTGGTGATACGCAGTATTTT.